Below are 8 T cell receptor beta chains sequenced from a single sample in a study of identical twins. Using its own MiXCR run on the 5' RACE reads, TCRdb lists one record per CDR3 protein. The sample contains a few hundred thousand distinct CDR3 sequences, roughly an eighth of which appear only once. These data are also associated with another study on yellow fever vaccine responses in identical twins.

The sample consisted of CD4+ T cells sorted from blood. These receptors all stem from a woman aged 18-29 years in good health.

This clonotype was counted a few times. The genes are TRBV20-1 and TRBJ2-3; no clear D gene. V lost 2 bases, J lost 2 bases, and 5 bases lay in between. CDR3 size: 12 residues. The germline gives CDR1 DFQATT, CDR2 SNEGSKA (reference sequence). The DNA of the CDR3 is TGCAGTGCTAGATTCATCACAGATACGCAGTATTTT. This codes for CSARFITDTQYF.

This clonotype was counted between two and nine times. V is TRBV9 and J is TRBJ2-3, with TRBD1 matching over 7 bases. This CDR3 has 15 amino acids. V gave up 3 bases and J gave up 6 bases; unmatched junction bases: 10. Germline CDR1 and CDR2: SGDLS and YYNGEE. The CDR3 DNA follows: TGTGCCAGCAGCGCAGAGACAGGGATCCGTGATACGCAGTATTTT. As protein: CASSAETGIRDTQYF.

The rearrangement links TRBV9 to TRBJ2-7; unclear D gene. V gave up 2 bases and J gave up 3 bases, with 12 bases separating them. Germline V CDR1 and CDR2: SGDLS, YYNGEE. The CDR3 has 14 amino acids. DNA of the CDR3: TGTGCCAGCAGCGTTCAATGGGATTTCTACGAGCAGTACTTC. Its translation: CASSVQWDFYEQYF.

This clonotype was observed at least ten times. The rearrangement uses TRBV24-1 and TRBJ2-1; D is ambiguous. The CDR3 has 12 residues. CDR1 KGHDR and CDR2 SFDVKD come from the germline V gene. With 6 bases removed from V and 6 bases from J, the gap between germline ends came to 8 bases. The CDR3 region has the DNA TGTGCCACCAGTCGGATGACCAATGAGCAGTTCTTC. Its protein product is CATSRMTNEQFF.

This clonotype was detected ten times or more. V and J are TRBV3-1 and TRBJ2-7; 9 bases are shared with TRBD1. This CDR3 is built from 14 residues. The ends lost 6 bases at V and 5 bases at J; junction bases unmatched: 8. Germline lookup yields CDR1 LGHDT and CDR2 YNNKEL (reference sequence). The CDR3 reads CASRPPGTGNEQYF. CDR3 DNA: TGTGCCAGCAGGCCACCCGGGACAGGGAACGAGCAGTACTTC.

This rearrangement joins TRBV18 to TRBJ1-1; D ambiguous. Trimming removed 3 bases from V and 0 bases from J, with 8 bases in between. Germline loops: CDR1 KGHSH, CDR2 LQKENI. This CDR3 comprises 14 residues. CDR3 sequence reads: CASSPIQLNTEAFF. The CDR3, as DNA: TGTGCCAGCTCACCGATACAGCTGAACACTGAAGCTTTCTTT. The variable domain in full, with the rest retrieved from reference TRBV18 and TRBJ1-1, is NAGVMQNPRHLVRRRGQEARLRCSPMKGHSHVYWYRQLPEEGLKFMVYLQKENIIDESGMPKERFSAEFPKEGPSILRIQQVVRGDSAAYFCASSPIQLNTEAFFGQGTRLTVV.

This chain joins TRBV7-3 and TRBJ2-2; a weak D match, TRBD1 (5 bases). Germline V lookup: CDR1 SGHTA, CDR2 FQGTGA. The CDR3 has 15 residues. V shed 2 bases and J shed 0 bases, with 7 bases lying between them. CDR3 in DNA: TGTGCCAGCAGCTTAGCCAGGGCGAACACCGGGGAGCTGTTTTTT. Translated: CASSLARANTGELFF.

In its sample, this clonotype was seen many times. The chain is built from TRBV5-1 and TRBJ2-7; D ambiguous. This CDR3 is built from 13 residues. From germline, CDR1 is SGHRS and CDR2 YFSETQ. Trimming removed 0 bases from V and 7 bases from J, with 11 bases in between. The CDR3 DNA is TGCGCCAGCAGCTTGGAGGTCACGGTAGAGCAGTACTTC. Amino acid sequence: CASSLEVTVEQYF.